These T cell receptor beta chains were read from a single sample in a study of blood T cell repertoires in COVID-19. Only in-frame clones appear in the TCRdb table, and some are missing; sequencing was by immunoSEQ multiplex PCR. Here the sample spans 20,000 to 25,000 clones, around 90% being singletons. Input material: peripheral blood. These receptors all stem from a human donor in a cohort sampled during active COVID-19. Each CDR3 is given with its conserved first and last residue. Each record gives: clone size, J gene, D gene, V gene, CDR3 protein, CDR3 DNA. The D gene is left open where the match is weak. Expanded clones get a size class; other rows say once, few or many, or leave the size out.

.	TRBJ2-7	.	TRBV27	CASSLARLGEQYF	TGTGCCAGCTCCCTAGCACGCCTGGGGGAGCAGTACTTC
.	TRBJ2-7	.	TRBV3-1/TRBV3-2	CASSPSLKYEQYF	TGTGCCAGCAGCCCTAGCCTTAAGTACGAGCAGTACTTC
.	TRBJ2-5	TRBD2	TRBV6-5	CASNGLAYETQYF	TGTGCCAGCAACGGACTAGCATACGAGACCCAGTACTTC
.	TRBJ2-2	TRBD1	TRBV13	CASSWGTGPSGELFF	TGTGCCAGCAGCTGGGGGACAGGCCCGTCCGGGGAGCTGTTTTTT
.	TRBJ2-7	TRBD1	TRBV5-1	CASSQSGTGGGEQYF	TGCGCCAGCAGCCAATCCGGGACAGGGGGTGGCGAGCAGTACTTC
.	TRBJ2-1	.	TRBV11-2	CASSLAGEWNEQFF	TGTGCCAGCAGCTTAGCCGGGGAGTGGAATGAGCAGTTCTTC
.	TRBJ1-2	TRBD1	TRBV18	CASSPIAPGQEEIHYGYTF	TGTGCCAGCTCACCGATCGCACCGGGACAGGAAGAGATCCACTATGGCTACACCTTC
.	TRBJ1-1	.	TRBV14	CASSPTVMNTEAFF	TGTGCCAGCAGTCCGACAGTGATGAACACTGAAGCTTTCTTT
.	TRBJ2-1	TRBD2	TRBV24-1	CATSDPQLAGGRNEQFF	TGTGCCACCAGTGATCCGCAACTAGCGGGGGGGCGGAATGAGCAGTTCTTC
.	TRBJ1-1	TRBD1	TRBV10-3	CAISESQGLTEAFF	TGTGCCATCAGTGAGTCACAGGGGCTCACTGAAGCTTTCTTT
.	TRBJ1-1	TRBD1	TRBV7-8	CASSLGQGAYTEAFF	TGTGCCAGCAGCTTAGGACAGGGGGCTTACACTGAAGCTTTCTTT
.	TRBJ1-2	TRBD1	TRBV30	CAWSADRGGAGYTF	TGTGCCTGGAGCGCGGACAGGGGTGGTGCTGGCTACACCTTC
.	TRBJ1-2	.	TRBV7-3	CASSLTGGSGYTF	TGTGCCAGCAGCTTAACAGGGGGTTCTGGCTACACCTTC
.	TRBJ2-2	TRBD1	TRBV4-2	CASSPGQGTTNTGELFF	TGTGCCAGCAGCCCTGGACAGGGCACCACGAACACCGGGGAGCTGTTTTTT
.	TRBJ1-1	.	TRBV27	CASSFGGANTEAFF	TGTGCCAGCAGTTTTGGGGGGGCTAACACTGAAGCTTTCTTT
.	TRBJ1-2	TRBD1	TRBV5-1	CASSLEGQGARGYTF	TGCGCCAGCAGCTTGGAGGGACAGGGGGCGCGTGGCTACACCTTC
.	TRBJ2-3	.	TRBV5-1	CASSTGAYTDTQYF	TGCGCCAGCAGCACAGGTGCTTACACAGATACGCAGTATTTT
.	TRBJ2-1	.	TRBV7-9	CASHDPMRSYEQFF	TGTGCCAGTCATGACCCGATGAGGTCCTATGAGCAGTTCTTC
.	TRBJ2-5	.	TRBV19	CASKKTSEETQYF	TGTGCCAGTAAGAAGACTAGTGAGGAGACCCAGTACTTC
.	TRBJ1-4	.	TRBV5-6	CASSRGGSEKLFF	TGTGCCAGCAGCCGCGGGGGTAGTGAAAAACTGTTTTTT
once	TRBJ2-1	.	TRBV6-1	CASSEAGDRNEQFF	TGTGCCAGCAGTGAAGCCGGGGATCGGAATGAGCAGTTCTTC
.	TRBJ1-1	.	TRBV9	CASSVDRTGGNTEAFF	TGTGCCAGCAGCGTAGACCGGACGGGAGGGAACACTGAAGCTTTCTTT
once	TRBJ2-7	.	TRBV6-1	CASSADRIWLAVSSYEQYF	TGTGCCAGCAGTGCCGACAGGATATGGCTAGCGGTTAGCTCCTACGAGCAGTACTTC
.	TRBJ2-5	TRBD1	TRBV19	CASSTSGTGNMETQYF	TGTGCCAGTAGCACCTCCGGGACAGGGAATATGGAGACCCAGTACTTC
.	TRBJ1-5	.	TRBV24-1	CATSEGDQPQHF	TGTGCCACCAGTGAAGGAGATCAGCCCCAGCATTTT
.	TRBJ1-6	TRBD1	TRBV7-9	CASSITGAYNSPLHF	TGTGCCAGCAGCATAACAGGGGCGTATAATTCACCCCTCCACTTT
.	TRBJ2-1	TRBD2	TRBV4-1	CASSPLTTRGGPGNEQFF	TGCGCCAGCAGCCCACTCACGACCCGGGGGGGCCCCGGCAATGAGCAGTTCTTC
.	TRBJ2-3	TRBD1	TRBV13	CASSTGQGASDTQYF	TGTGCCAGCAGCACGGGACAGGGGGCCTCAGATACGCAGTATTTT
.	TRBJ2-7	.	TRBV12-3/TRBV12-4	CASRVSGYEQYF	TGTGCCAGCAGGGTATCGGGCTACGAGCAGTACTTC
once	TRBJ2-3	.	TRBV5-4	CASSPGLESTDTQYF	TGTGCCAGCAGCCCCGGACTGGAGAGCACAGATACGCAGTATTTT
.	TRBJ1-1	.	TRBV6-2/TRBV6-3	CASSGLGMEAFF	TGTGCCAGCAGTGGACTAGGCATGGAAGCTTTCTTT
.	TRBJ1-1	.	TRBV19	CASSPSGGTEAFF	TGTGCCAGTAGCCCCTCGGGGGGCACTGAAGCTTTCTTT
.	TRBJ2-3	.	TRBV20-1	CSAGAVDTQYF	TGCAGTGCGGGGGCGGTAGATACGCAGTATTTT
.	TRBJ1-4	.	TRBV20-1	CSASWAGPNEKLFF	TGCAGTGCTAGTTGGGCAGGGCCTAATGAAAAACTGTTTTTT
once	TRBJ2-7	TRBD1	TRBV10-3	CAISDGTVSYEQYF	TGTGCCATCAGTGACGGGACAGTTTCCTACGAGCAGTACTTC
.	TRBJ1-6	TRBD1	TRBV10-3	CAIRTGTGENSPLHF	TGTGCCATCAGGACAGGCACAGGGGAAAATTCACCCCTCCACTTT
.	TRBJ1-5	.	TRBV19	CASSIGWVGRAQPQHF	TGTGCCAGTAGTATAGGATGGGTAGGGAGGGCTCAGCCCCAGCATTTT
once	TRBJ1-1	TRBD1	TRBV19	CASSLARGSAEAFF	TGTGCCAGTAGTCTCGCCAGGGGGTCCGCTGAAGCTTTCTTT
.	TRBJ2-7	TRBD1	TRBV5-1	CASSPRQGRSYEQYF	TGCGCCAGCAGCCCGCGACAGGGGAGGTCCTACGAGCAGTACTTC
.	TRBJ1-2	TRBD1	TRBV4-3	CASSQELDRGLRGYTF	TGCGCCAGCAGCCAAGAGTTGGACAGGGGGCTGAGGGGCTACACCTTC
.	TRBJ1-1	TRBD1	TRBV7-6	CASSPGTGGWEAFF	TGTGCCAGCAGCCCTGGGACAGGGGGTTGGGAAGCTTTCTTT
.	TRBJ1-2	.	TRBV12-3/TRBV12-4	CASGLSYGYTF	TGTGCCAGCGGACTTAGCTATGGCTACACCTTC
.	TRBJ2-5	.	TRBV27	CASSPTAIQETQYF	TGTGCCAGCAGTCCGACAGCTATCCAAGAGACCCAGTACTTC
.	TRBJ1-2	TRBD1	TRBV5-1	CASSLGGAQGDGYTF	TGCGCCAGCAGCTTAGGAGGGGCGCAGGGGGATGGCTACACCTTC
.	TRBJ1-5	.	TRBV4-2	CASSQERAGNQPQHF	TGTGCCAGCAGCCAAGAACGAGCGGGTAATCAGCCCCAGCATTTT
.	TRBJ2-3	TRBD2	TRBV3-1/TRBV3-2	CASSPSGGPRTDTQYF	TGTGCCAGCAGCCCAAGCGGGGGGCCAAGAACAGATACGCAGTATTTT
.	TRBJ1-2	TRBD1	TRBV2	CASSAGTGNGYTF	TGTGCCAGCAGCGCCGGGACAGGGAATGGCTACACCTTC
.	TRBJ1-1	TRBD1	TRBV27	CASRAGGLNTEAFF	TGTGCCAGCAGAGCAGGGGGATTGAACACTGAAGCTTTCTTT
.	TRBJ1-5	.	TRBV5-1	CASSPDSRNQPQHF	TGCGCCAGCAGTCCAGACAGTCGCAATCAGCCCCAGCATTTT
few	TRBJ1-5	TRBD1	TRBV6-2/TRBV6-3	CASSYTGAPNQPQHF	TGTGCCAGCAGTTACACAGGGGCGCCCAATCAGCCCCAGCATTTT
once	TRBJ2-7	TRBD2	TRBV18	CASSPGTITYEQYF	TGTGCCAGCTCACCAGGGACTATCACCTACGAGCAGTACTTC
.	TRBJ2-5	TRBD2	TRBV6-6	CASSYQAGGWQETQYF	TGTGCCAGCAGTTATCAGGCGGGGGGTTGGCAAGAGACCCAGTACTTC
.	TRBJ2-7	TRBD1	TRBV10-1	CASSELGGTGTYEQYF	TGCGCCAGCAGTGAGTTAGGGGGGACAGGGACCTACGAGCAGTACTTC
.	TRBJ1-1	.	TRBV3-1/TRBV3-2	CASSHGIMNTEAFF	TGTGCCAGCAGCCATGGCATAATGAACACTGAAGCTTTCTTT
.	TRBJ1-1	.	TRBV10-3	CAIAEKPNTEAFF	TGTGCCATCGCAGAAAAACCGAACACTGAAGCTTTCTTT